This paragraph covers one T cell receptor (beta chain) sequence. This entry comes from a study of T cells in Graves' hyperthyroidism and ophthalmopathy. The CDR3 regions of TCR beta were amplified from RNA transcripts. The primer set for the first-round RT-PCR of the TCR CDR3 was HTBI. TCRdb used MiXCR to reprocess the multiplex PCR reads, holding one entry per CDR3 protein. The data hold fewer than 900,000 distinct CDR3 sequences, with around 17% observed a single time. V lost 5 bases, J lost 5 bases, and 14 bases lay in between. The CDR3 has 14 residues. From germline, CDR1 is SEHNR and CDR2 FQNEAQ (reference sequence). Uncontrolled infection, other autoimmune disease, pregnancy or lactation disqualified patients from enrolment. Diagnosing involved the use of clinical symptoms, serum thyroxine and TRAb, thyroid ultrasound and orbital computed tomography.

The chain links TRBV7-9 to TRBJ2-3; the D is unclear. The source is a man between 18 and 29 years old with Graves' hyperthyroidism. Sequenced sample: blood. CDR3 in amino acids: CASSPRWSRDTQYF. CDR3 DNA sequence: TGTGCCAGCAGCCCTAGGTGGTCGAGAGATACGCAGTATTTT.